This is a list of T cell receptor beta chains from one sample in a study of vaccination and CD4 T cells after COVID-19. One entry per CDR3 protein results from TCRdb running MiXCR on the PCR reads. This repertoire shows 7,000 to 8,500 distinct CDR3 sequences, roughly 53% found once; its top ten account for approximately 13%. Their target antigens are unknown. Specimen: CD4+ T cells from blood, cultured in vitro. The origin of the receptors is a human donor in good health. Both conserved end residues are part of each CDR3. A D gene is named only where the DNA matches it firmly. Clone size is shown for a subset of rows, as once, few, many or a class of expanded clone.

clone_size j_call d_call v_call cdr3_aa cdr3_nt
- TRBJ1-5 - TRBV25-1 CASSDVSLGPQHF TGTGCCAGCAGTGATGTGTCTCTAGGACCCCAGCATTTT
few TRBJ1-1 - TRBV20-1 CSARDRGVAHAEAFF TGCAGTGCTAGAGATCGTGGAGTCGCCCATGCTGAAGCTTTCTTT
- TRBJ2-7 TRBD2 TRBV20-1 CSAAGGNGYEQYF TGCAGTGCTGCGGGAGGGAATGGCTACGAGCAGTACTTC
- TRBJ1-2 - TRBV6-1 CASSENGFYGYTF TGTGCCAGCAGTGAAAATGGGTTCTATGGCTACACCTTC
- TRBJ1-5 TRBD1 TRBV28 CASSQPRQGYGQPQHF TGTGCCAGCAGTCAACCCAGACAGGGGTATGGCCAGCCCCAGCATTTT
- TRBJ1-1 TRBD1 TRBV20-1 CSASSRGANTEAFF TGCAGTGCTAGTAGCAGGGGGGCGAACACTGAAGCTTTCTTT
- TRBJ2-5 - TRBV5-4 CASSRVLGQETQYF TGTGCCAGCAGCAGAGTCCTAGGCCAAGAGACCCAGTACTTC
few TRBJ1-4 TRBD1 TRBV20-1 CSAIPGQGSNEKLFF TGCAGTGCTATCCCCGGACAGGGGTCTAATGAAAAACTGTTTTTT
- TRBJ1-2 TRBD1 TRBV7-2 CASSPTGVNYGYTF TGTGCCAGCAGCCCGACAGGGGTTAACTATGGCTACACCTTC
- TRBJ2-3 TRBD2 TRBV12-3/TRBV12-4 CASSLSWGAGVPDTQYF TGTGCCAGCAGTCTGTCGTGGGGAGCGGGAGTGCCAGATACGCAGTATTTT
few TRBJ1-5 - TRBV6-5 CASSSRLSGNQPQHF TGTGCCAGCAGTTCCAGGTTAAGTGGCAATCAGCCCCAGCATTTT
- TRBJ2-7 TRBD1 TRBV7-2 CASSLGDRGSYEQYF TGTGCCAGCAGCTTAGGGGACAGGGGCTCCTACGAGCAGTACTTC
- TRBJ1-5 - TRBV12-3/TRBV12-4 CASRGHNQPQHF TGTGCCAGCAGGGGTCATAATCAGCCCCAGCATTTT
- TRBJ2-7 - TRBV5-1 CASSLGGGLSVYEQYF TGCGCCAGCAGCCTTGGTGGGGGTCTGAGTGTCTACGAGCAGTACTTC
- TRBJ1-2 - TRBV20-1 CSAQAVLPYGYTF TGCAGTGCCCAAGCCGTTTTGCCCTATGGCTACACCTTC
- TRBJ1-1 - TRBV19 CASIEAGRYTEAFF TGTGCCAGTATCGAGGCTGGTAGGTACACTGAAGCTTTCTTT
- TRBJ2-7 TRBD1 TRBV6-5 CASSSRTGYEQYF TGTGCCAGCAGTTCTCGGACAGGCTACGAGCAGTACTTC
- TRBJ1-2 - TRBV12-3/TRBV12-4 CASSLPGMVYGYTF TGTGCCAGCAGTTTACCAGGGATGGTCTATGGCTACACCTTC
few TRBJ2-4 TRBD2 TRBV7-2 CASSTRTSGREIQYF TGTGCCAGCAGCACTCGGACTAGCGGGAGGGAAATTCAGTACTTC
- TRBJ1-1 TRBD1 TRBV6-2/TRBV6-3 CASVQGTEAFF TGTGCCAGCGTACAGGGGACTGAAGCTTTCTTT
- TRBJ1-3 - TRBV2 CASRSTTGNTIYF TGTGCCAGCAGATCCACCACTGGAAACACCATATATTTT
few TRBJ1-1 - TRBV6-1 CASATGAGWGHTEAFF TGTGCCAGCGCAACAGGTGCAGGGTGGGGGCACACTGAAGCTTTCTTT
few TRBJ1-2 TRBD1 TRBV20-1 CSAQDRVYGYTF TGCAGTGCGCAGGACAGGGTCTATGGCTACACCTTC
- TRBJ1-1 TRBD1 TRBV7-9 CASSLAILGGQGSSETEAFF TGTGCCAGCAGCTTAGCGATTTTAGGGGGACAGGGTTCCTCGGAGACTGAAGCTTTCTTT
few TRBJ2-5 - TRBV12-3/TRBV12-4 CASSLDRVETQYF TGTGCCAGCAGTTTAGACAGGGTGGAGACCCAGTACTTC
- TRBJ2-2 TRBD1 TRBV7-2 CASSQKRQGGTGELFF TGTGCCAGCAGCCAAAAACGACAGGGTGGCACCGGGGAGCTGTTTTTT
few TRBJ2-2 - TRBV10-1 CASSHRGSGELFF TGCGCCAGCAGCCACCGGGGGAGCGGGGAGCTGTTTTTT
- TRBJ2-1 - TRBV24-1 CATSDPKGNYNEQFF TGTGCCACCAGTGATCCCAAGGGAAATTACAATGAGCAGTTCTTC
- TRBJ2-7 - TRBV15 CATSRDPQGHEQYF TGTGCCACCAGCAGAGATCCGCAGGGCCACGAGCAGTACTTC
few TRBJ2-7 - TRBV15 CATSGGTAYEQYF TGTGCCACCAGCGGCGGGACAGCCTACGAGCAGTACTTC
- TRBJ1-5 TRBD1 TRBV20-1 CSARGQGGQPQHF TGCAGTGCTAGGGGACAGGGCGGTCAGCCCCAGCATTTT
- TRBJ1-4 TRBD1 TRBV15 CATSREGTGGAPNEKLFF TGTGCCACCAGCAGAGAAGGGACAGGGGGCGCGCCTAATGAAAAACTGTTTTTT
- TRBJ2-5 - TRBV7-9 CASSLAASQETQYF TGTGCCAGCAGCTTAGCCGCCAGTCAAGAGACCCAGTACTTC
few TRBJ1-2 - TRBV7-2 CASSLGPQPGGYTF TGTGCCAGCAGCTTAGGGCCCCAACCCGGAGGCTACACCTTC
few TRBJ2-3 TRBD2 TRBV5-6 CASRDLAGVEDTQYF TGTGCCAGCAGGGATTTAGCGGGGGTGGAAGATACGCAGTATTTT
- TRBJ1-3 - TRBV5-1 CASSFADTIYF TGCGCCAGCAGCTTTGCGGACACCATATATTTT
once TRBJ1-2 - TRBV30 CAWSVLGDRSGYTF TGTGCCTGGAGTGTACTTGGGGATCGGTCTGGCTACACCTTC
once TRBJ2-2 - TRBV28 CASSTGQANTGELFF TGTGCCAGCAGCACGGGCCAGGCGAACACCGGGGAGCTGTTTTTT